This TCR beta chain was sequenced during a study of sequential checkpoint blockade in melanoma. Produced via immunoSEQ multiplex PCR; TCRdb's table is partial and in-frame only. Of roughly 28,000 clones in the sample, about 77% were seen once. The treatment was: randomized to nivolumab then ipilimumab (arm A) or the reverse (arm B). Live CD3+CD8+ CD19− CD56− cells were sorted from PBMCs. The V gene end was trimmed by 2 bases and the J gene end by 5 bases; junction bases not matched to a gene: 6. Germline values: CDR1 LGHNA, CDR2 YSLEER. The CDR3 length is 15 residues. The starting material was CD8+ T cells sorted from blood (inferred from file names), obtained from a patient given nivolumab and ipilimumab in sequence. The sequence was obtained from a human donor with melanoma. This chain joins TRBV4-3 and TRBJ1-2, with 9 bases matching TRBD1. The CDR3 protein is CASSQPGQGRYGYTF. In DNA form, the CDR3 reads TGCGCCAGCAGCCAACCCGGACAGGGGAGGTATGGCTACACCTTC.